A single sample gave rise to the 32 T cell receptor beta chains below, sequenced in a study of T-cell memory formation after mild COVID-19. TCRdb reprocessed the 5' RACE reads via MiXCR and lists one record per CDR3 protein. The data contain under 110,000 distinct CDR3 sequences, approximately 15% of them seen just once; the ten biggest clones take up 25% to 35%. Input material: PBMCs or a T cell subset sorted from them (not recorded which). The receptor set was obtained from an adult woman who had mild COVID-19 (a few samples of this study predate the infection). Cell type and time point are not known.

This clonotype was counted only a few times. The chain joins TRBV27 to TRBJ2-1, with 11 bases that match TRBD2. CDR1 and CDR2 from the germline V gene are MNHEY and SMNVEV (reference sequence). CDR3 length: 17 amino acids. V dropped 1 base and J dropped 8; count of bases not matched to a gene: 10. CDR3 residues: CASSLFPTSGKVDEQFF. DNA of the CDR3: TGTGCCAGCAGTTTATTCCCGACTAGCGGGAAGGTCGATGAGCAGTTCTTC.

This clonotype appeared a few times. V usage is TRBV5-1 and J usage is TRBJ2-3, with 7 bases aligning to TRBD1. Germline trimming cut 4 bases from V and 4 bases from J; bases unmatched to any gene: 6. This CDR3 is built from 14 residues. Germline values: CDR1 SGHRS, CDR2 YFSETQ. The CDR3 sequence: CASSQPDRADTQYF. In DNA form, the CDR3 reads TGCGCCAGCAGCCAACCCGACAGGGCAGATACGCAGTATTTT.

This clonotype was observed a handful of times. The V gene is TRBV10-3, the J gene TRBJ1-5; D call uncertain. V was clipped by 0 bases and J by 7 bases, with 10 bases between them. Germline V gives CDR1 ENHRY, CDR2 SYGVKD. The CDR3 runs 14 residues. Written as DNA, the CDR3 is TGTGCCATCAGTGAGTCGGGCCCCTGGCAGCCCCAGCATTTT. Amino acid sequence: CAISESGPWQPQHF.

V gene TRBV11-3 combines with J gene TRBJ2-3; D is ambiguous. Germline lookup yields CDR1 SGHNT and CDR2 YENEEA. This CDR3 has 11 amino acids. Deletions cut 8 bases from V and 6 bases from J, with 9 bases between. The CDR3 DNA reads as TGTGCCAGCGAGAACGGGGATACGCAGTATTTT. Translating it yields CASENGDTQYF. The variable domain in full, completed from reference TRBV11-3 and TRBJ2-3, reads EAGVVQSPRYKIIEKKQPVAFWCNPISGHNTLYWYLQNLGQGPELLIRYENEEAVDDSQLPKDRFSAERLKGVDSTLKIQPAELGDSAVYLCASENGDTQYFGPGTRLTVL.

This clonotype has a handful of counts. The chain recombines TRBV9 with TRBJ2-1; a possible D gene is TRBD2 (6 bases). Per the germline V gene, CDR1 is SGDLS and CDR2 is YYNGEE. This CDR3 has 13 residues. The V end lost 3 bases, the J end lost 5 bases, and 9 bases lay between the germline ends. The CDR3 region is CASSGGTDNEQFF. In DNA, the CDR3 is TGTGCCAGCAGCGGCGGGACTGACAATGAGCAGTTCTTC.

The chain carries TRBV7-2 and TRBJ2-1, with 7 bases lining up with TRBD1. Germline V gives CDR1 SGHTA, CDR2 FQGNSA. Unmatched junction bases numbered 14, after V lost 3 bases and J lost 6 bases. The CDR3 runs to 17 residues. For the CDR3, the DNA is TGTGCCAGCAGCTTCACATTAACAGGGGTTGTCCCCAATGAGCAGTTCTTC. Translating it yields CASSFTLTGVVPNEQFF.

This clonotype was counted only a few times. This rearrangement joins TRBV29-1 to TRBJ1-2; the match to TRBD1 covers 7 bases. V trimming: 6 bases; J trimming: 1 base; junction bases outside the gene matches: 5. The CDR3 is 13 amino acids. The germline gives CDR1 SQVTM, CDR2 ANQGSEA. The CDR3 sequence is CSVLGQDNYGYTF. For the CDR3, the DNA is TGCAGCGTGCTAGGACAGGATAACTATGGCTACACCTTC.

This chain joins TRBV12-3 or TRBV12-4 and TRBJ2-1; D call uncertain. V dropped 2 bases and J dropped 3 bases, with 8 bases sitting between them. This CDR3 region has 14 residues. The CDR3 spells CASSLIGIYNEQFF. The CDR3 region has the DNA TGTGCCAGCAGTTTAATAGGGATCTACAATGAGCAGTTCTTC.

The V and J genes are TRBV2 and TRBJ2-5; D not resolved. The germline gives CDR1 SNHLY, CDR2 FYNNEI. The V and J ends lost 4 bases and 5 bases respectively, with 23 bases between them. This CDR3 is 17 amino acids long. The CDR3 here is CASSVQKGTSARETQYF. As DNA, the CDR3 is TGTGCCAGCAGTGTCCAGAAAGGTACCTCTGCGAGGGAGACCCAGTACTTC.

The rearrangement uses TRBV14 and TRBJ2-3; 15 nucleotides agree with TRBD2. Germline V gene lookup returns CDR1 SGHDN and CDR2 FVKESK. This CDR3 has 16 amino acids. Losses at the gene ends were 7 bases for V and 6 bases for J; bases not matched to a gene: 8. CDR3 nucleotide sequence: TGTGCCAGCAACCTAGGGACTAGCGGGGGGCCTGATACGCAGTATTTT. Translating it yields CASNLGTSGGPDTQYF.

This clonotype has only a few counts. The V gene is TRBV5-1, the J gene TRBJ2-2; 13 nucleotides match TRBD2. The V gene's germline CDR1 is SGHRS and CDR2 YFSETQ. Unmatched junction bases numbered 3, after V lost 1 base and J lost 6 bases. The CDR3 runs to 16 residues. This chain's CDR3 is CASSLKGLAGPGELFF. The CDR3 DNA reads as TGCGCCAGCAGCTTGAAGGGACTAGCGGGGCCCGGGGAGCTGTTTTTT.

This clonotype occurred many times. This rearrangement joins TRBV5-1 to TRBJ2-1; 8 bases fit TRBD1. Looked up from germline, CDR1 is SGHRS and CDR2 is YFSETQ. This CDR3 has 16 residues. The V segment lost 3 bases and the J segment 7 bases; nucleotides outside the gene matches: 12. In nucleotides, the CDR3 is TGCGCCAGCAGCTCCTGGACAGGGCATTCTGAAAATGAGCAGTTCTTC. Translated, it gives CASSSWTGHSENEQFF.

This clonotype was recorded a few times. The genes are TRBV5-1 and TRBJ1-1; D not certain. The germline V and J ends were trimmed by 1 base and 2 bases, with 12 bases remaining between them. From germline, CDR1 is SGHRS and CDR2 YFSETQ. This CDR3 contains 15 residues. The CDR3 DNA reads as TGCGCCAGCAGCTTGTCTTGGACCGGAAACACTGAAGCTTTCTTT. Its translation: CASSLSWTGNTEAFF. Complete variable domain (other parts from reference TRBV5-1 and TRBJ1-1): KAGVTQTPRYLIKTRGQQVTLSCSPISGHRSVSWYQQTPGQGLQFLFEYFSETQRNKGNFPGRFSGRQFSNSRSEMNVSTLELGDSALYLCASSLSWTGNTEAFFGQGTRLTVV.

This clonotype was detected a few times. Written as DNA, the CDR3 is TGTGCCAGCACCCAATCGGTCCACCGGGAGACCCAGTACTTC. Translating gives CASTQSVHRETQYF. The gene calls are TRBV6-5 and TRBJ2-5, with D hard to call. The germline V gene encodes CDR1 MNHEY and CDR2 SVGAGI. The length of the CDR3 is 14 residues. V was clipped by 7 bases and J by 5 bases, with 17 bases between them.

Only a few counts were recorded for this clonotype. In nucleotides, the CDR3 is TGCGCCAGCAGCCCAGGTATAGGAGCCTACGAGCAGTACTTC. This encodes CASSPGIGAYEQYF. The chain employs TRBV4-1 and TRBJ2-7; no definite D call. The CDR3 has 14 residues. Germline loops: CDR1 MGHRA, CDR2 YSYEKL. V shed 4 bases and J shed 2 bases, with 12 bases lying between them.

This clonotype was seen once. The genes are TRBV14 and TRBJ2-3, with D possibly matching TRBD2 (5 bases). The germline V and J ends were trimmed by 0 bases and 2 bases, with 18 bases remaining between them. The germline CDR1 and CDR2 sequences are SGHDN and FVKESK. This CDR3 region has 18 residues. This CDR3 reads CASSQDKLGLDPTDTQYF. The DNA for the CDR3 is TGTGCCAGCAGCCAAGATAAGTTAGGACTCGACCCCACAGATACGCAGTATTTT.

This clonotype was observed a handful of times. The V call is TRBV5-6, the J call TRBJ2-7; no clear D gene. The germline gives CDR1 SGHDT, CDR2 YYEEEE. V dropped 3 bases and J dropped 0 bases, with 7 bases sitting between them. The CDR3 is made up of 13 amino acids. CDR3 loop: CASSYASSYEQYF. The CDR3, as DNA: TGTGCCAGCAGCTACGCCAGCTCCTACGAGCAGTACTTC.

This clonotype was seen a handful of times. The CDR3 DNA sequence: TGTGCCAGCAGCAAAGCGCTACGGGGTAATAGCAATCAGCCCCAGCATTTT. Its protein is CASSKALRGNSNQPQHF. This chain links TRBV21-1 with TRBJ1-5. TRBV21-1 is tagged as a pseudogene. The CDR3 sequence is 17 residues long.

The rearrangement uses TRBV11-3 and TRBJ2-5; TRBD1 aligns across 9 bases. The J segment lost 2 bases and the V segment lost 6 bases, leaving 7 bases of the junction unmatched. The germline gives CDR1 SGHNT, CDR2 YENEEA. This CDR3 spans 15 amino acids. The CDR3 reads CASSSRDRDQETQYF. The CDR3 DNA reads as TGTGCCAGCAGTTCCCGGGACAGGGATCAAGAGACCCAGTACTTC.

This clonotype was seen a few times. This rearrangement joins TRBV19 to TRBJ1-5, with 8 bases fitting TRBD1. The V gene's germline CDR1 is LNHDA and CDR2 SQIVND (reference sequence). The CDR3 covers 13 residues. J was trimmed by 8 bases and V by 4 bases; bases with no gene match: 4. The CDR3 reads CASSRTGSEPQHF. The DNA for the CDR3 is TGTGCCAGTAGTAGGACAGGGAGTGAGCCCCAGCATTTT.

V and J are TRBV7-9 and TRBJ2-3, with 10 bases fitting TRBD1. The junction had 9 bases not matched to a gene; V was cut back by 5 bases and J by 4 bases. The CDR3 spans 16 residues. In germline, CDR1 is SEHNR, CDR2 FQNEAQ (reference sequence). The CDR3: CASSPNRDRGPDTQYF. CDR3 nucleotides: TGTGCCAGCAGCCCCAACCGGGACAGGGGCCCAGATACGCAGTATTTT.

The V call is TRBV19, the J call TRBJ2-1; possible D gene TRBD2, 6 bases. Trimming pared 5 bases from V and 2 bases from J, leaving 19 bases between. Germline loops: CDR1 LNHDA, CDR2 SQIVND (reference sequence). The CDR3 contains 17 residues. The CDR3 region is CASSAPETGVAYNEQFF. For the CDR3, the DNA is TGTGCCAGTAGTGCCCCGGAGACGGGAGTAGCCTACAATGAGCAGTTCTTC.

V is TRBV6-6 and J is TRBJ2-1; the D gene is possibly TRBD2 (6 bases). V was clipped by 8 bases and J by 7 bases, with 18 bases between them. The CDR3 is 14 amino acids. Germline loops: CDR1 MNHNY, CDR2 SVGAGI (reference sequence). In DNA form, the CDR3 reads TGTGCCAGCTTTTACCCCGGGAGAGAGAATGAGCAGTTCTTC. Residues: CASFYPGRENEQFF.

The chain joins TRBV6-2 or TRBV6-3 to TRBJ2-1; D gene uncertain. Per germline, CDR1 MNHEY and CDR2 SVGEGT. Trimming stripped 3 bases from V and 4 bases from J, with 10 bases between. The CDR3 extends over 14 amino acids. The CDR3 sequence is CASSYLGDYNEQFF. DNA for the CDR3: TGTGCCAGCAGTTATCTTGGGGATTACAATGAGCAGTTCTTC.

The genes are TRBV7-6 and TRBJ2-3; 8 positions agree with TRBD2. The trim removed 4 bases at V and 0 bases at J, leaving 12 bases unmatched. In germline, CDR1 is SGHVS, CDR2 FNYEAQ. The CDR3 runs 18 residues. The CDR3 spells CASSSEGGSGISTDTQYF. For the CDR3, the DNA is TGTGCCAGCAGCTCCGAGGGGGGTAGCGGGATCAGCACAGATACGCAGTATTTT.

This rearrangement joins TRBV4-1 to TRBJ1-1; TRBD1 is a possible D gene (5 bases). V was clipped by 4 bases and J by 1 base, with 10 bases between them. Germline CDR1 is MGHRA and CDR2 is YSYEKL. The CDR3 has 14 amino acids. The CDR3 nucleotides are TGCGCCAGCAGCCTAAGAACAGGGAACACTGAAGCTTTCTTT. Protein product: CASSLRTGNTEAFF.

The table lists this clonotype with a few counts. The rearrangement joins TRBV15 to TRBJ2-7, with 7 positions matching TRBD1. This CDR3 is 15 amino acids long. Germline CDR1 is LNHNV and CDR2 is YYDKDF (reference sequence). V shed 5 bases, J shed 1 base, and the junction held 8 bases outside the gene matches. The CDR3 spells CATSSRQGPSYEQYF. CDR3 nucleotide sequence: TGTGCCACCAGCTCCCGACAGGGACCATCCTACGAGCAGTACTTC.

This clonotype has only a few counts. V usage is TRBV6-1 and J usage is TRBJ2-1; D not resolved. Germline CDR1 reads MNHNS; CDR2 reads SASEGT. This CDR3 has 15 residues. The V end was cut by 8 bases, the J end by 0 bases, with 14 bases between. The CDR3 is CASGLTTISYNEQFF. DNA for the CDR3: TGTGCCAGCGGCTTGACGACCATCTCCTACAATGAGCAGTTCTTC.

The chain joins TRBV4-2 to TRBJ2-7; 7 bases match TRBD2. The CDR3 is 15 amino acids. Trimming cost V 0 bases and J 1 base; bases outside gene matches: 3. In germline, CDR1 is LGHNA, CDR2 YNFKEQ. CDR3 DNA: TGTGCCAGCAGCCAAGATTACGGGAGGTCCTACGAGCAGTACTTC. Translating it yields CASSQDYGRSYEQYF.

The chain is built from TRBV4-2 and TRBJ1-5; 9 positions match TRBD1. This CDR3 is built from 16 residues. Germline lookup yields CDR1 LGHNA and CDR2 YNFKEQ. With 3 bases clipped from V and 0 bases from J, the junction kept 3 bases outside the gene matches. As DNA, the CDR3 is TGTGCCAGCAGCCAGGACAGGGGAGATAGCAATCAGCCCCAGCATTTT. The encoded protein is CASSQDRGDSNQPQHF.

This clonotype was recorded a few times. CDR3 coding DNA: TGTGCCAGCAGCTTACTTTTGGCTAACGCATACGAGCAGTACTTC. Protein product: CASSLLLANAYEQYF. The chain carries TRBV7-6 and TRBJ2-7; unclear D gene. Germline-derived CDR1 and CDR2 are SGHVS and FNYEAQ. This CDR3 spans 15 amino acids. Trimming left V 2 bases short and J 4 bases short, with 15 bases between.

V gene TRBV7-8 combines with J gene TRBJ2-7; D not certain. The CDR3 loop spans 13 amino acids. Germline V gene data show CDR1 as SGHVS and CDR2 as FQNEAQ. The V gene lost 4 bases and the J gene lost 0 bases, with 7 bases spanning the gap. The CDR3 loop reads CASSSESSYEQYF. The CDR3, as DNA: TGTGCCAGCAGCTCTGAGAGCTCCTACGAGCAGTACTTC. The entire variable domain, with the rest obtained from reference TRBV7-8 and TRBJ2-7, is as follows: GAGVSQSPRYKVAKRGQDVALRCDPISGHVSLFWYQQALGQGPEFLTYFQNEAQLDKSGLPSDRFFAERPEGSVSTLKIQRTQQEDSAVYLCASSSESSYEQYFGPGTRLTVT.